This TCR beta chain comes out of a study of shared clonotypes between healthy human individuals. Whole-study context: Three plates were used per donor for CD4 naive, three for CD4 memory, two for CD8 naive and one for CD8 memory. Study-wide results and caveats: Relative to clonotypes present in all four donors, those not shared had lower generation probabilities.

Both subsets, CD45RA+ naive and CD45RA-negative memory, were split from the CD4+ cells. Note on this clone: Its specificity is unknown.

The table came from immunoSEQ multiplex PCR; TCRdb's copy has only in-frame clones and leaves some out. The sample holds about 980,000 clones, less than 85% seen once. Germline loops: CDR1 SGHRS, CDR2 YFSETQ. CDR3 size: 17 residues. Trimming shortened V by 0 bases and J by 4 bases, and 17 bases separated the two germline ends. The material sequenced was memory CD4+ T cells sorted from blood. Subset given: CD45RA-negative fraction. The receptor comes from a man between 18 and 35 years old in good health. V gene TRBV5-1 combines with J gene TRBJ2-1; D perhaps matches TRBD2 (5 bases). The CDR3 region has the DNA TGCGCCAGCAGCTTGGAAGGGCCAAATGCGGGTTACAATGAGCAGTTCTTC. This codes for CASSLEGPNAGYNEQFF. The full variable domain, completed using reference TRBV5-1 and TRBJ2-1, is KAGVTQTPRYLIKTRGQQVTLSCSPISGHRSVSWYQQTPGQGLQFLFEYFSETQRNKGNFPGRFSGRQFSNSRSEMNVSTLELGDSALYLCASSLEGPNAGYNEQFFGPGTRLTVL.